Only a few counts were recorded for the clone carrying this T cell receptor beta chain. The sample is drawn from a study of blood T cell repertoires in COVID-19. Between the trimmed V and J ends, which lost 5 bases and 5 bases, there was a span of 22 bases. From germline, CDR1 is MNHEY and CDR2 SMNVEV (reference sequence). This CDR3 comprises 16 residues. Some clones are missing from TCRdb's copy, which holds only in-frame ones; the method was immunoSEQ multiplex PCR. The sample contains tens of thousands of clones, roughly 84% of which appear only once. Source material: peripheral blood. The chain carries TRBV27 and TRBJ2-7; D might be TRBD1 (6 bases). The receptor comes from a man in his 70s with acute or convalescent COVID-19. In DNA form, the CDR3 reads TGTGCCAGCAGTGGACGGACAGCCCATCTCCTGGACGAGCAGTACTTC. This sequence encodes CASSGRTAHLLDEQYF.